This T cell receptor (beta chain) came from a study of cytomegalovirus exposure and HLA in healthy donors. The CDR3 runs 17 residues. V trimming: 5 bases; J trimming: 3 bases; junction bases outside the gene matches: 9. The germline gives CDR1 SGHNT, CDR2 YENEEA. Data came from immunoSEQ multiplex PCR; TCRdb stores just in-frame clones and leaves some out. The sample has roughly 190,000 clones; more than 75% are singletons. The source is a young man in good health and CMV-seropositive. The sample taken for sequencing was PBMCs. This sequence joins TRBV11-3 and TRBJ2-1, with 11 bases identical to TRBD2. The CDR3 sequence: CASSLGTSGAYYNEQFF. The CDR3 DNA reads as TGTGCCAGCAGCCTCGGGACTAGCGGAGCGTACTACAATGAGCAGTTCTTC.